Each of the 20 T cell receptor beta chains below was sequenced from the same sample in a study of blood T cells in healthy people across ages. It was with a sample-barcoded 5' primer and a J-beta primer mix that a second PCR of roughly 7 to 12 cycles was run. In TCRdb, the 5' RACE reads were re-called with MiXCR into one record per CDR3 protein. The data show about 1.1 million distinct CDR3 sequences, roughly two fifths seen once. Sequencing input: blood. The source is a young man in good health.

V is TRBV19 and J is TRBJ2-1; TRBD2 matches 7 bases. CDR3 size: 16 residues. Germline CDR1 and CDR2: LNHDA and SQIVND (reference sequence). Germline trimming cut 6 bases from V and 2 bases from J; bases unmatched to any gene: 10. CDR3 protein: CASRGSAGPPYNEQFF. CDR3 sequence (DNA): TGTGCCAGTAGGGGCTCAGCGGGGCCGCCCTACAATGAGCAGTTCTTC.

Only a few counts were recorded for this clonotype. The V and J genes are TRBV20-1 and TRBJ2-5, with 7 bases lining up with TRBD2. The V segment lost 0 bases and the J segment 1 base; nucleotides outside the gene matches: 5. This CDR3 spans 15 amino acids. Germline V gene data show CDR1 as DFQATT and CDR2 as SNEGSKA (reference sequence). The DNA of the CDR3 is TGCAGTGCTAGAGATGCGGGGGACCCCCAAGAGACCCAGTACTTC. The encoded protein is CSARDAGDPQETQYF.

There are many counts of this clonotype. This chain links TRBV20-1 with TRBJ2-3; 8 bases are a match to TRBD1. The CDR3 is made up of 14 amino acids. CDR1 and CDR2 from the germline V gene are DFQATT and SNEGSKA (reference sequence). Trimming took 3 bases from V and 5 from J; bases not matched to a gene: 7. The CDR3 here is CSARRQGSQDTQYF. CDR3 sequence (DNA): TGCAGTGCTAGGCGACAGGGGTCACAAGATACGCAGTATTTT.

This clonotype was seen more than once but under ten times. V and J are TRBV5-1 and TRBJ1-1; no definite D call. The CDR3 covers 15 residues. The V and J ends lost 0 bases and 5 bases respectively, with 14 bases between them. Germline lookup yields CDR1 SGHRS and CDR2 YFSETQ. CDR3 in amino acids: CASSLGAYWETEAFF. Written as DNA, the CDR3 is TGCGCCAGCAGCTTGGGAGCTTATTGGGAGACTGAAGCTTTCTTT.

The chain uses TRBV7-2 and TRBJ1-6; unclear D gene. The CDR3 sequence is 12 residues long. V was shortened by 1 base and J by 9 bases, with 4 bases between the two germline ends. Germline lookup yields CDR1 SGHTA and CDR2 FQGNSA. CDR3 DNA: TGTGCCAGCAGCTTAGTAGCTTCACCCCTCCACTTT. Its protein is CASSLVASPLHF.

This chain joins TRBV6-5 and TRBJ2-5; no clear D gene. V lost 2 bases and J 11 bases, leaving 21 bases between the germline ends. CDR1 MNHEY and CDR2 SVGAGI come from the germline V gene. CDR3 length: 15 amino acids. The CDR3 spells CASSYGVSPYNEQYF. CDR3 nucleotide sequence: TGTGCCAGCAGTTACGGAGTAAGCCCCTACAATGAGCAGTACTTC.

V is TRBV25-1 and J is TRBJ1-1, with D tentatively TRBD1 (5 bases). Germline CDR1 and CDR2: MGHDK and SYGVNS. The CDR3 has 15 residues. V was shortened by 3 bases and J by 0 bases, with 11 bases between the two germline ends. CDR3 sequence (DNA): TGTGCCAGCAGTGATCCAGGGACCATGAACACTGAAGCTTTCTTT. Protein product: CASSDPGTMNTEAFF.

CDR3 sequence reads: CASSEEDRSYNEQFF. CDR3 sequence (DNA): TGTGCCAGCAGTGAGGAGGACCGCTCCTACAATGAGCAGTTCTTC. V usage is TRBV6-4 and J usage is TRBJ2-1; perhaps TRBD2 as D (5 bases). CDR1 and CDR2 (germline): MRHNA, SNTAGT. Trimming took off 3 bases at V and 0 bases at J, with 9 bases between the two ends. The CDR3 totals 15 residues.

The gene calls are TRBV2 and TRBJ1-5, with D perhaps matching TRBD1 (5 bases). The CDR3 is made up of 12 amino acids. CDR1 is SNHLY and CDR2 is FYNNEI in the germline V gene. Trimming stripped 7 bases from V and 3 bases from J, with 7 bases between. The CDR3 DNA reads as TGTGCCAGCACAGGGACCAATCAGCCCCAGCATTTT. This translates into CASTGTNQPQHF. Supplemented by reference TRBV2 and TRBJ1-5, the full variable domain reads EPEVTQTPSHQVTQMGQEVILRCVPISNHLYFYWYRQILGQKVEFLVSFYNNEISEKSEIFDDQFSVERPDGSNFTLKIRSTKLEDSAMYFCASTGTNQPQHFGDGTRLSIL.

This sequence joins TRBV14 and TRBJ1-1; D ambiguous. CDR1 is SGHDN and CDR2 is FVKESK in the germline V gene. The CDR3 runs 14 residues. Trimming took off 3 bases at V and 0 bases at J, with 8 bases between the two ends. The CDR3 DNA reads TGTGCCAGCAGCCATCAAGGGCTGAACACTGAAGCTTTCTTT. Translated: CASSHQGLNTEAFF.

The chain links TRBV20-1 to TRBJ1-2; D gene unclear. The V gene's germline CDR1 is DFQATT and CDR2 SNEGSKA (reference sequence). The CDR3 is 11 amino acids. V shed 1 base and J shed 7 bases, with 7 bases lying between them. The CDR3 region has the DNA TGCAGTGCTAGAGTTGGGTGTGGCTACACCTTC. It yields the protein CSARVGCGYTF.

The rearrangement uses TRBV5-6 and TRBJ1-5; 10 nucleotides agree with TRBD1. Per germline, CDR1 SGHDT and CDR2 YYEEEE. Trimming removed 3 bases from V and 3 bases from J; junction bases left unmatched: 9. This CDR3 is built from 17 residues. CDR3 loop: CASSWSGTGVYNQPQHF. The CDR3 nucleotides are TGTGCCAGCAGCTGGTCCGGGACAGGGGTTTACAATCAGCCCCAGCATTTT.

The V gene is TRBV7-9, the J gene TRBJ1-5, with D unclear. V gave up 6 bases and J gave up 3 bases, with 9 bases separating them. In germline, CDR1 is SEHNR, CDR2 FQNEAQ (reference sequence). The CDR3 sequence is 13 residues long. The CDR3 is CASSFGPNQPQHF. In DNA, the CDR3 is TGTGCCAGCAGTTTCGGACCCAATCAGCCCCAGCATTTT. Full variable domain (rest looked up from reference TRBV7-9 and TRBJ1-5): DTGVSQNPRHKITKRGQNVTFRCDPISEHNRLYWYRQTLGQGPEFLTYFQNEAQLEKSRLLSDRFSAERPKGSFSTLEIQRTEQGDSAMYLCASSFGPNQPQHFGDGTRLSIL.

The chain has TRBV11-2 and TRBJ2-1; D ambiguous. CDR1 and CDR2 (germline): SGHAT, FQNNGV. The CDR3 runs to 15 residues. Between the trimmed V and J ends, which lost 0 bases and 7 bases, there was a span of 13 bases. CDR3: CASSLEPLERNEQFF. In DNA, the CDR3 is TGTGCCAGCAGCTTAGAGCCCCTCGAACGTAATGAGCAGTTCTTC.

The rearrangement uses TRBV10-3 and TRBJ1-2; D gene unclear. Deletions cut 2 bases from V and 2 bases from J, with 12 bases between. The CDR3 covers 15 residues. Germline loops: CDR1 ENHRY, CDR2 SYGVKD. CDR3 amino acids: CAISEPQTGNYGYTF. The CDR3 bases are TGTGCCATCAGTGAGCCTCAGACGGGAAACTATGGCTACACCTTC.

The chain has TRBV12-3 or TRBV12-4 and TRBJ2-3; the match to TRBD2 covers 9 bases. The J segment lost 6 bases and the V segment lost 1 base, leaving 11 bases of the junction unmatched. The CDR3 is 17 amino acids. CDR3 nucleotide sequence: TGTGCCAGCAGTTTAGTGGGACTAGCTGATGGATGGGATACGCAGTATTTT. Amino acids: CASSLVGLADGWDTQYF.

The chain combines TRBV27 with TRBJ1-5; D gene unclear. Germline assignment: CDR1 MNHEY and CDR2 SMNVEV (reference sequence). V shed 8 bases and J shed 6 bases, with 14 bases lying between them. The CDR3 loop spans 13 amino acids. The CDR3 DNA is TGTGCCAGCCGGTGGTCGTCAGGTCAGCCCCAGCATTTT. This codes for CASRWSSGQPQHF.

This clonotype was picked up a small number of times. The chain joins TRBV14 to TRBJ2-3; 7 nucleotides agree with TRBD1. Looked up from germline, CDR1 is SGHDN and CDR2 is FVKESK. The CDR3 sequence is 15 residues long. V lost 1 base to trimming and J lost 5 bases; unmatched junction nucleotides: 6. The CDR3 DNA follows: TGTGCCAGCAGCCAAGGGCACTACAGGGGAGATACGCAGTATTTT. Translated, it gives CASSQGHYRGDTQYF.

This clonotype has a count of ten or more. The chain has TRBV5-1 and TRBJ2-3; D ambiguous. The CDR3 totals 13 residues. With 1 base removed from V and 2 bases from J, the gap between germline ends came to 5 bases. CDR1 and CDR2 from the germline V gene are SGHRS and YFSETQ. This chain's CDR3 is CASSLIPTDTQYF. CDR3 nucleotide sequence: TGCGCCAGCAGCTTGATCCCCACAGATACGCAGTATTTT.

DNA for the CDR3: TGTGCCAGCAGTACCCCGGGACTGCTAGATACGCAGTATTTT. As protein: CASSTPGLLDTQYF. The chain is built from TRBV6-2 or TRBV6-3 and TRBJ2-3; TRBD2 might be the D (6 bases). The V end lost 5 bases, the J end lost 5 bases, and 14 bases lay between the germline ends. CDR1 is MNHEY, CDR2 SVGEGT, per germline. This CDR3 contains 14 residues.